The clone carrying this T cell receptor (beta chain) was observed at least ten times. Antigen unknown. Time point here: blood at routine non-recurrence follow-up after resection. The data belong to a study of spatial heterogeneity in lung cancer. Study as a whole: Sequenced were any available follow-up PBMC samples, which had been obtained a median of approximately two years after resection. Beta-chain sequences were consistently detected more often than alpha-chain sequences.

Trimming left V 3 bases short and J 5 bases short, with 5 bases between. CDR1 is SGHAT, CDR2 FQNNGV, per germline. This CDR3 comprises 12 residues. TCRdb re-analysed the 5' RACE reads in MiXCR, keeping a single row per CDR3 protein. The table lists approximately 110,000 distinct CDR3 sequences, 10% to 14% of them singletons. Study observations and caveats: Ubiquitous expanded tumor TCRs surfaced in blood more at resection than they did at follow-up.

The input for sequencing was PBMCs, taken at follow-up. The TCR sequence derives from a female donor with early-stage non-small cell lung cancer. This chain joins TRBV11-2 and TRBJ1-5, with D unclear. The chain's CDR3 is CASSLSDQPQHF. The DNA of the CDR3 is TGTGCCAGCAGCTTGAGTGATCAGCCCCAGCATTTT.